This T cell receptor (beta chain) was obtained from a study of blood T cell repertoires in COVID-19 (dated by TCRdb to 2018 to 2020). Background for the entire study: Samples covering the acute and convalescent phases of COVID-19 were provided by collaborators in the United States, Italy and Spain. Where available, HLA class I and class II types were obtained from metadata supplied by the sample provider rather than from assay-based typing. The repertoires were released in a freely available public database meant as a resource for research on the immune response to SARS-CoV-2. Deeply sampled blood TCRbeta repertoires from subjects exposed to, actively infected with, or recovered from COVID-19 were included in the dataset. The sample metadata nearly always contained a de-identified subject ID, COVID-19 status, age in years and sex. The samples were drawn from the first 160 participants of the ongoing ImmuneRACE study and from some 1,300 subjects provided by 6 global collaborators. The prospective study material was composed of cDNA or gDNA derived from T cells, B-cell-depleted T cells, or PBMCs.

As concerns this clone: This receptor's antigen is unknown. Base qualities are missing; no much larger clone stands one base away.

The immunoSEQ Assay, a bias-controlled multiplex PCR, was used to amplify TCRbeta CDR3 regions from genomic DNA. On the authors' methods: The number of nucleated cells in each sample was estimated from the amplification of reference gene primers within the assay. Sequence reads were collapsed and filtered to measure the absolute abundance of every unique TCRbeta CDR3 rearrangement. Productive Simpson clonality was computed per sample as the square root of Simpson's diversity index over productive rearrangements. This immuneACCESS table, as held by TCRdb, lists in-frame sequences with V and J called but not all clones. Of the missing ones, under half trace to an unresolved V gene in checked studies; the others have no known cause. From that table come the V and J calls and clone size; the DNA was used to work out D and trimming. Present in this sample are some 100,000 clones, roughly 70% of which were seen just once. Roughly 4% of the sample comes from the top ten.

Overall results and qualifications from the work: The quantity of clinical and demographic metadata differed by source and by participant and was supplied without curation.

The CDR3 contains 12 residues, cysteine and phenylalanine counted. Of the read, only the CDR3 DNA is kept; its 36 bases are in frame from base 1. Trimming costs V 6 bases and J 6 bases, and their ends lie 12 bases apart. CDR1 MNHEY and CDR2 SMNVEV were looked up in the germline V gene (reference sequence). One collaborating source in Seattle enrolled patients while the patients were actively infected and followed the patients over time throughout the course of disease. Collaborating institutions collected whole blood in K2EDTA tubes following their own protocols. For TCRbeta analysis, collaborators shipped samples as frozen whole blood, isolated PBMCs, or DNA extracted from either of those sample types.

The rearrangement combines TRBV27 with TRBJ2-7; the D gene is possibly TRBD2, with 5 bases matching. The sample comprised peripheral blood. The TCR comes from a man between 65 and 79 years old with COVID-19, enrolled during active disease. The sequenced DNA is TGTGCCAGCAGATCAACTAGTTCCGAGCAGTACTTC. Translated, it reads CASRSTSSEQYF.